This T cell receptor beta chain comes out of a study of control samples from healthy donors and cancer patients. The method was immunoSEQ multiplex PCR; TCRdb's version includes in-frame clones alone and lacks a portion of them. The sample carries under 80,000 clones, approximately 87% recorded once. From germline, CDR1 is SGDLS and CDR2 YYNGEE. V lost 0 bases and J 8 bases, leaving 12 bases between the germline ends. CDR3 length: 14 amino acids. Input material: blood. This receptor was obtained from a man aged 50 or older in good health. The chain links TRBV9 to TRBJ2-1; D gene unclear. CDR3 nucleotide sequence: TGTGCCAGCAGCGTAGCTGGGTCGAGCCATGAGCAGTTCTTC. Its translation is CASSVAGSSHEQFF. The full variable domain, in which reference TRBV9 and TRBJ2-1 provide the parts outside the CDR3, is DSGVTQTPKHLITATGQRVTLRCSPRSGDLSVYWYQQSLDQGLQFLIQYYNGEERAKGNILERFSAQQFPDLHSELNLSSLELGDSALYFCASSVAGSSHEQFFGPGTRLTVL.